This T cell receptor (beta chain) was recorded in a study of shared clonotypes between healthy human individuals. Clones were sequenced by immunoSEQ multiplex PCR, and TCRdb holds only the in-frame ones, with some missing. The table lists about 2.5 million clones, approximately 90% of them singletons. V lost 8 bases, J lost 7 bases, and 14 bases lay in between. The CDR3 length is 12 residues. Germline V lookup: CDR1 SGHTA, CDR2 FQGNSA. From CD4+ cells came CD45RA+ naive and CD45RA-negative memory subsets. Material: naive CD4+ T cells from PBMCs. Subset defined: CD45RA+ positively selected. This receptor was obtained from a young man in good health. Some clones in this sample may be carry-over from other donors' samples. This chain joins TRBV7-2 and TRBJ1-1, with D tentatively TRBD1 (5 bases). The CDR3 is CASGWGRLEAFF. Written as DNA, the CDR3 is TGTGCCAGCGGGTGGGGGAGACTTGAAGCTTTCTTT.